The present entry profiles one T cell receptor (beta chain) with its context. V lost 7 bases and J lost 3, with 15 bases in between. This CDR3 contains 15 residues. Looked up from germline, CDR1 is LNHDA and CDR2 is SQIVND (reference sequence). In the authors' methods: From reference gene primer amplification, estimates of nucleated cell counts were derived. Profiled with immunoSEQ multiplex PCR; TCRdb holds only in-frame clones, not every one. V, J and clone size reflect that table, while D and trimming were determined from the DNA. The table includes 100,000 to 120,000 clones, approximately 81% detected once. This record belongs to a study of blood T cell repertoires in COVID-19. The overall study: Researchers got acute and convalescent COVID-19 samples from the United States, Italy and Spain. Sources were T cells, B-cell-depleted T cells, or PBMCs; the material itself was cDNA or gDNA.

Input material: peripheral blood. This sequence originates from a man aged 80 or over with acute or convalescent COVID-19. The rearrangement links TRBV19 to TRBJ1-4; possibly TRBD1 for D (5 bases). CDR3 region: CASTRLGAANEKLFF. CDR3 nucleotides: TGTGCCAGTACCCGATTAGGGGCAGCTAATGAAAAACTGTTTTTT.